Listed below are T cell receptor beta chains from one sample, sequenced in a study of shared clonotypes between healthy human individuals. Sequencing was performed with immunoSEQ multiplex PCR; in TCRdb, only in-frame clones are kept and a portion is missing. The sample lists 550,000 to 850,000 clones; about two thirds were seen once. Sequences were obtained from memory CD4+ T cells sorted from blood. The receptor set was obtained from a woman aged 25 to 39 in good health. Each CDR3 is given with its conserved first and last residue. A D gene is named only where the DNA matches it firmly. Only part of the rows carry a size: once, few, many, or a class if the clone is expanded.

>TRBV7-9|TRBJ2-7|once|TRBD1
CASSPWGQGNYEQYF
TGTGCCAGCAGCCCCTGGGGACAGGGGAACTACGAGCAGTACTTC
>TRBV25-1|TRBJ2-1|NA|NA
CASSESGRNNEQFF
TGTGCCAGCAGTGAAAGCGGACGAAACAATGAGCAGTTCTTC
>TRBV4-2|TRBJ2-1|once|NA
CASSQDGTVFNEQFF
TGTGCCAGCAGCCAAGATGGCACAGTATTTAACGAGCAGTTCTTC
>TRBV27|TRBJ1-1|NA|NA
CASSFPGSEAFF
TGTGCCAGCAGTTTCCCAGGATCTGAAGCTTTCTTT
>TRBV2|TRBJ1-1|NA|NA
CASSLLGVNTEAFF
TGTGCCAGCAGCCTTTTGGGGGTGAACACTGAAGCTTTCTTT
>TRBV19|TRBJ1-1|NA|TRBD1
CASSQGQVNTEAFF
TGTGCCAGTAGCCAGGGACAGGTGAACACTGAAGCTTTCTTT
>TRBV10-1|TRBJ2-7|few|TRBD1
CASGPDRGYEQYF
TGCGCCAGCGGCCCGGACAGGGGCTACGAGCAGTACTTC
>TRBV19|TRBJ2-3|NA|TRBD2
CASTRLAGGTDTQYF
TGTGCCAGTACCCGACTAGCGGGAGGGACAGATACGCAGTATTTT
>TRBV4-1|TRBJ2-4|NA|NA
CASSPRLIAKNIQYF
TGCGCCAGCAGCCCAAGGCTTATAGCCAAAAACATTCAGTACTTC
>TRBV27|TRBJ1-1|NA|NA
CASRVRPGQLNTEAFF
TGTGCCAGCAGGGTCCGGCCGGGACAATTGAACACTGAAGCTTTCTTT
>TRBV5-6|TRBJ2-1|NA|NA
CASSFISRGLRSYNEQFF
TGTGCCAGCAGCTTCATCAGTAGGGGACTGCGCTCCTACAATGAGCAGTTCTTC
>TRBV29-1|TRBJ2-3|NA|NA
CSGDKNTQYF
TGCAGCGGGGATAAAAATACGCAGTATTTT
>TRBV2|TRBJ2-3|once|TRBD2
CASSDRASGRRWDTQYF
TGTGCCAGCAGTGATAGGGCTAGCGGGAGACGATGGGATACGCAGTATTTT
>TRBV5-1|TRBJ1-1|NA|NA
CASSPTGRGSTEAFF
TGCGCCAGCAGCCCCACTGGGCGGGGGAGTACTGAAGCTTTCTTT
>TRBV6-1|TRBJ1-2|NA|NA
CASRSVRDAGYGYTF
TGTGCCAGCAGATCAGTGCGGGACGCGGGTTATGGCTACACCTTC
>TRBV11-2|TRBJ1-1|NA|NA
CASSPRRGTEAFF
TGTGCCAGCAGCCCCCGCAGGGGCACTGAAGCTTTCTTT
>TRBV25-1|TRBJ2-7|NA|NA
CASSPGLLMREQYF
TGTGCCAGCAGTCCGGGACTGCTCATGCGTGAGCAGTACTTC
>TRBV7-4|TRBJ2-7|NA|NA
CASSLLEGPYEQYF
TGTGCCAGCAGCTTACTCGAGGGACCATACGAGCAGTACTTC
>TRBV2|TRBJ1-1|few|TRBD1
CASSKTGENTEAFF
TGTGCCAGCAGTAAGACAGGGGAGAACACTGAAGCTTTCTTT
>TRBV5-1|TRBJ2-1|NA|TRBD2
CASSLSSGHYNEQFF
TGCGCCAGCAGCTTGTCTAGCGGGCATTACAATGAGCAGTTCTTC
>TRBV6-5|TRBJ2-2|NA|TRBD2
CASSGTSGYTGELFF
TGTGCCAGCAGCGGGACTAGCGGTTACACCGGGGAGCTGTTTTTT
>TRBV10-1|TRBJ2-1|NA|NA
CASSPLGGEQFF
TGCGCCAGCAGCCCCCTGGGGGGTGAGCAGTTCTTC